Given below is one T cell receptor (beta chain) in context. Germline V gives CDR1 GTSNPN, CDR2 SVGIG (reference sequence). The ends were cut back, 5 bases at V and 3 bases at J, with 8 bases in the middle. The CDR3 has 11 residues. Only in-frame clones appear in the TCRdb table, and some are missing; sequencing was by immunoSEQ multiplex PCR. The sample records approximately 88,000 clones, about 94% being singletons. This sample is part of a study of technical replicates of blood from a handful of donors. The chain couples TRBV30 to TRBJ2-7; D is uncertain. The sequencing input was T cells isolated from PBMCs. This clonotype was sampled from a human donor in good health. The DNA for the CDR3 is TGTGCCTGGCAAGATAGCTACGAGCAGTACTTC. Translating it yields CAWQDSYEQYF. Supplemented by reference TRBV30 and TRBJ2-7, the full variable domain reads SQTIHQWPATLVQPVGSPLSLECTVEGTSNPNLYWYRQAAGRGLQLLFYSVGIGQISSEVPQNLSASRPQDRQFILSSKKLLLSDSGFYLCAWQDSYEQYFGPGTRLTVT.